The 20 T cell receptor beta chains reported below all come from one sample, sequenced in a study of T-cell memory formation after mild COVID-19. MiXCR, run by TCRdb on the 5' RACE reads, gives a single entry per CDR3 protein. This table has about 200,000 distinct CDR3 sequences, 9% to 10% appearing once. The specimen was PBMCs or a T cell subset sorted from them (not recorded which). These receptors all stem from a man aged 18 to 29 who had mild COVID-19 (a few samples of this study predate the infection). Cell type and time point are not known.

The chain couples TRBV24-1 to TRBJ2-5; no clear D. CDR1 is KGHDR, CDR2 SFDVKD, per germline. The CDR3 loop spans 13 amino acids. The ends were cut back, 5 bases at V and 4 bases at J, with 10 bases in the middle. The CDR3 reads CATSGSPRETQYF. DNA of the CDR3: TGTGCCACCAGTGGTTCCCCTAGAGAGACCCAGTACTTC.

This clonotype was seen a few times. The chain has TRBV19 and TRBJ1-5, with 7 bases aligning to TRBD1. Per the germline V gene, CDR1 is LNHDA and CDR2 is SQIVND (reference sequence). Unmatched junction bases numbered 5, after V lost 6 bases and J lost 0 bases. This CDR3 contains 15 residues. CDR3 protein: CASRRDRNSNQPQHF. DNA of the CDR3: TGTGCCAGTAGAAGGGACAGAAATAGCAATCAGCCCCAGCATTTT.

The gene calls are TRBV12-3 or TRBV12-4 and TRBJ2-2, with 7 nucleotides matching TRBD1. This CDR3 comprises 13 residues. The junction had 2 bases not matched to a gene; V was cut back by 5 bases and J by 5 bases. DNA for the CDR3: TGTGCCAGCAGTACAGGGGTTACCGGGGAGCTGTTTTTT. Encoded protein: CASSTGVTGELFF.

This chain links TRBV2 with TRBJ2-3; 8 nucleotides align to TRBD2. The CDR3 spans 12 residues. V was clipped by 6 bases and J by 10 bases; unmatched bases: 6. The germline V gene has CDR1 SNHLY and CDR2 FYNNEI. In DNA form, the CDR3 reads TGTGCCAGCAGCCGTAGCGGGGAGGCGCAGTATTTT. It translates to CASSRSGEAQYF.

This clonotype was observed a handful of times. The chain has TRBV7-8 and TRBJ1-6; weak D call: TRBD1 (5 bases). The CDR3 covers 17 residues. V shed 0 bases and J shed 6 bases, with 15 bases lying between them. The germline CDR1 and CDR2 sequences are SGHVS and FQNEAQ. For the CDR3, the DNA is TGTGCCAGCAGCTTAGCGACACAGGACCTTCTTAATTCACCCCTCCACTTT. The encoded protein is CASSLATQDLLNSPLHF.

In this sample, this clonotype turned up many times. This chain links TRBV5-1 with TRBJ2-2; D ambiguous. This CDR3 is built from 15 residues. The germline V and J ends were trimmed by 2 bases and 4 bases, with 12 bases remaining between them. Germline loops: CDR1 SGHRS, CDR2 YFSETQ. The CDR3 loop is CASSFEGLGTGELFF. CDR3 sequence (DNA): TGCGCCAGCAGCTTCGAAGGGCTGGGCACCGGGGAGCTGTTTTTT.

V usage is TRBV24-1 and J usage is TRBJ1-1, with 9 bases fitting TRBD1. The CDR3 runs 13 residues. Trimming cost V 7 bases and J 4 bases; bases outside gene matches: 3. The germline V gene encodes CDR1 KGHDR and CDR2 SFDVKD. DNA of the CDR3: TGTGCCACCAGAGAGACAGGGGGCACTGAAGCTTTCTTT. Encoded protein: CATRETGGTEAFF.

This clonotype was detected only a few times. V and J are TRBV5-1 and TRBJ2-7; 12 bases align to TRBD2. Germline V gene lookup returns CDR1 SGHRS and CDR2 YFSETQ. Trimming removed 4 bases from V and 6 bases from J; junction bases left unmatched: 17. CDR3 length: 18 amino acids. CDR3 region: CASSRTLAGGLGGGEQYV. The CDR3 DNA is TGCGCCAGCAGCCGAACACTAGCGGGAGGTCTGGGAGGGGGCGAGCAGTACGTC.

This clonotype occurred a few times. The V and J genes are TRBV12-3 or TRBV12-4 and TRBJ2-7; a weak D match, TRBD2 (5 bases). Trimming shortened V by 5 bases and J by 2 bases, and 10 bases separated the two germline ends. The CDR3 is made up of 13 amino acids. This CDR3 reads CASSADWTYEQYF. The DNA for the CDR3 is TGTGCCAGCAGTGCGGACTGGACCTACGAGCAGTACTTC.

The table lists this clonotype with a few counts. The J gene is TRBJ1-2, the V gene TRBV12-3 or TRBV12-4; D not resolved. This CDR3 is built from 14 residues. Trimming removed 5 bases at V and 5 bases at J, with 15 bases between. The CDR3 loop is CASSPRGLVYGYTF. For the CDR3, the DNA is TGTGCCAGCAGTCCTCGGGGTTTAGTATATGGCTACACCTTC.

In its sample, this clonotype was seen many times. The V and J genes are TRBV12-3 or TRBV12-4 and TRBJ1-1; unclear D gene. Trimming stripped 3 bases from V and 5 bases from J, with 10 bases between. This CDR3 has 13 amino acids. Written as DNA, the CDR3 is TGTGCCAGCAGTTTTTTGGGGAGGACTGAAGCTTTCTTT. Residues: CASSFLGRTEAFF.

The chain links TRBV5-1 to TRBJ2-3; the D gene is possibly TRBD2 (5 bases). The germline V gene encodes CDR1 SGHRS and CDR2 YFSETQ. V shed 1 base and J shed 7 bases, with 10 bases lying between them. The CDR3 loop spans 13 amino acids. CDR3 coding DNA: TGCGCCAGCAGCTTGTTCGGGGAAAATACGCAGTATTTT. This codes for CASSLFGENTQYF.

This clonotype appeared a few times. The V gene is TRBV20-1, the J gene TRBJ2-3; D gene uncertain. Trimming took off 7 bases at V and 1 base at J, with 9 bases between the two ends. The CDR3 is 12 residues long. CDR1 DFQATT and CDR2 SNEGSKA come from the germline V gene (reference sequence). CDR3 loop: CSVPDRTDTQYF. Here the CDR3 DNA reads TGCAGTGTCCCGGATCGCACAGATACGCAGTATTTT.

This clonotype showed up many times. V usage is TRBV20-1 and J usage is TRBJ2-7; 9 nucleotides align to TRBD1. V was clipped by 4 bases and J by 5 bases; unmatched bases: 9. Germline CDR1 reads DFQATT; CDR2 reads SNEGSKA (reference sequence). CDR3 length: 14 residues. This CDR3 is CSAIEQGAVDEQYF. In nucleotides, the CDR3 is TGCAGTGCTATAGAACAGGGGGCTGTCGACGAGCAGTACTTC.

The chain couples TRBV7-3 to TRBJ2-1; D gene unclear. CDR1 SGHTA and CDR2 FQGTGA come from the germline V gene. Trimming cost V 4 bases and J 6 bases, with 10 bases left between them. This CDR3 contains 13 residues. The CDR3 DNA follows: TGTGCCAGCAGCTCCGGACCAATCAATGAGCAGTTCTTC. Amino acids: CASSSGPINEQFF.

This clonotype showed up just once. This chain links TRBV5-1 with TRBJ2-1; TRBD1 agrees at 8 bases. This CDR3 spans 15 amino acids. The ends lost 2 bases at V and 5 bases at J; junction bases unmatched: 6. Germline loops: CDR1 SGHRS, CDR2 YFSETQ. CDR3 sequence (DNA): TGCGCCAGCAGCTTCACAGGGGGTGAAAACAATGAGCAGTTCTTC. Translated: CASSFTGGENNEQFF.

V and J are TRBV18 and TRBJ1-2; D unclear. Trimming took off 0 bases at V and 8 bases at J, with 16 bases between the two ends. The CDR3 is made up of 15 amino acids. The germline V gene has CDR1 KGHSH and CDR2 LQKENI. CDR3 loop: CASSPPSREGLGYTF. The CDR3 nucleotides are TGTGCCAGCTCACCACCGAGTAGGGAAGGGCTAGGCTACACCTTC.

This clonotype was found a few times. DNA of the CDR3: TGTGCCAGCAGCCGTATCGACTTAATCACCGGGGAGCTGTTTTTT. This encodes CASSRIDLITGELFF. The chain carries TRBV7-8 and TRBJ2-2, with D unclear. Between the trimmed V and J ends, which lost 5 bases and 4 bases, there was a span of 14 bases. The CDR3 contains 15 residues. Germline V gives CDR1 SGHVS, CDR2 FQNEAQ.

A remark on this clonotype: This may arise from a read error, as a much more abundant clone is one base away. The J gene is TRBJ2-2, the V gene TRBV5-6; D may be TRBD1 or TRBD2 (5 bases each). Germline-derived CDR1 and CDR2 are SGHDT and YYEEEE. CDR3 length: 15 amino acids. V was clipped by 0 bases and J by 1 base, with 7 bases between them. This CDR3 is CASSLAGLNTGELFF. In DNA form, the CDR3 reads TGTGCCAGCAGCTTGGCGGGGCTGAACACCGGGGAGCTGTTTTTT.

This clonotype was observed a handful of times. J is TRBJ2-7 and V is TRBV18; D possibly uses TRBD1 or TRBD2 (5 bases each). The ends were cut back, 2 bases at V and 6 bases at J, with 11 bases in the middle. There are 13 residues in the CDR3. The germline CDR1 and CDR2 sequences are KGHSH and LQKENI. The DNA for the CDR3 is TGTGCCAGCTCACCATCAGGGACCGGCGAGCAGTACTTC. Amino acids: CASSPSGTGEQYF. The full variable domain, its missing parts supplied by reference TRBV18 and TRBJ2-7, is NAGVMQNPRHLVRRRGQEARLRCSPMKGHSHVYWYRQLPEEGLKFMVYLQKENIIDESGMPKERFSAEFPKEGPSILRIQQVVRGDSAAYFCASSPSGTGEQYFGPGTRLTVT.